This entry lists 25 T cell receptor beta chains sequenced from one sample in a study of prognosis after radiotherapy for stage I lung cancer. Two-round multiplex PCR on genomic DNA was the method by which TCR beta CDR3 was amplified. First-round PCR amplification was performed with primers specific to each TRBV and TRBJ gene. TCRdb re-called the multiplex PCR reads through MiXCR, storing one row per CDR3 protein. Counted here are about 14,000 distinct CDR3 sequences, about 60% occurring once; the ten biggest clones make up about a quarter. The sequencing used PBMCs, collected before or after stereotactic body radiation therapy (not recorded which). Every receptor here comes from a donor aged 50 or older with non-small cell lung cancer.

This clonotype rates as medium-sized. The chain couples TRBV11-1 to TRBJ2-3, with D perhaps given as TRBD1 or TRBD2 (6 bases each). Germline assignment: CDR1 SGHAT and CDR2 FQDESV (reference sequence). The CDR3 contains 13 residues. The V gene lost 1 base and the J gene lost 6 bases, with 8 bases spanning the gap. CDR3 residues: CASSLGGADTQYF. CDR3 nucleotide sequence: TGTGCCAGCAGCTTAGGGGGGGCGGATACGCAGTATTTT.

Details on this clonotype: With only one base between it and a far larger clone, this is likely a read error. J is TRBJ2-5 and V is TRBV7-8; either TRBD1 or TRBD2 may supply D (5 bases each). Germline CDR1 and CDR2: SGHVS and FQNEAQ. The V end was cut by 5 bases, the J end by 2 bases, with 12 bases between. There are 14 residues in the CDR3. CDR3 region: CASSKGPTQETQYF. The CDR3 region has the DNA TGTGCCAGCAGCAAGGGACCGACTCAAGAGACCCAGTACTTC.

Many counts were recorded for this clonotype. CDR3 DNA sequence: TGCAGCGTCAGTGAGACCTACGAGCAGTACTTC. It encodes CSVSETYEQYF. The rearrangement uses TRBV29-1 and TRBJ2-7; D unresolved. Trimming shortened V by 6 bases and J by 2 bases, and 8 bases separated the two germline ends. The CDR3 is 11 residues long. The V gene's germline CDR1 is SQVTM and CDR2 ANQGSEA.

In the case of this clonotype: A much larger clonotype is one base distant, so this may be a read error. In DNA form, the CDR3 reads TGTGCCAGCAGCTTTGTGGGAACCGGGTCCCACACCGGGGAGCTGTTTTTT. Protein sequence: CASSFVGTGSHTGELFF. V is TRBV5-6 and J is TRBJ2-2; D remains ambiguous. Trimming took off 2 bases at V and 3 bases at J, with 17 bases between the two ends. This CDR3 contains 17 residues. Germline-derived CDR1 and CDR2 are SGHDT and YYEEEE.

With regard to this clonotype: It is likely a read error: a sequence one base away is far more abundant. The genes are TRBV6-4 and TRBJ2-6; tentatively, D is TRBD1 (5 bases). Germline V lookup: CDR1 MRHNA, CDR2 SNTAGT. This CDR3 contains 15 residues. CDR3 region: CASSGGVGGANFLTF. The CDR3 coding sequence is TGTGCCAGCAGTGGTGGGGTAGGTGGGGCCAACTTCCTGACTTTC.

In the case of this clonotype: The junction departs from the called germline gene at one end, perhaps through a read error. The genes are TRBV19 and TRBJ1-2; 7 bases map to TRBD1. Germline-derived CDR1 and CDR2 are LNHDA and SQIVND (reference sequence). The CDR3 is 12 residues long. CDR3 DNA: TGTGCCAGTAGTATATCGGGACAGTTAGTCTCCTTC. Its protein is CASSISGQLVSF.

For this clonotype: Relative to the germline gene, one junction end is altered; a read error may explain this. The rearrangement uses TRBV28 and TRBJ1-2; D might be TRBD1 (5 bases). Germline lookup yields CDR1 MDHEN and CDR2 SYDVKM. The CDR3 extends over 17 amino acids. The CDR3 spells CASSLAGTVNLYAGYNF. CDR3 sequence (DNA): TGTGCCAGCAGTTTAGCCGGGACCGTAAACTTATATGCTGGCTACAACTTC.

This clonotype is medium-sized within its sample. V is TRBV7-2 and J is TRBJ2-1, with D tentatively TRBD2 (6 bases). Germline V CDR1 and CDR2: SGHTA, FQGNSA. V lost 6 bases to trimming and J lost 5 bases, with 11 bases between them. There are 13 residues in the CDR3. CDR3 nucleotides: TGTGCCAGCAGGGCGGGGCCCCACAATGAGCAGTTCTTC. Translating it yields CASRAGPHNEQFF.

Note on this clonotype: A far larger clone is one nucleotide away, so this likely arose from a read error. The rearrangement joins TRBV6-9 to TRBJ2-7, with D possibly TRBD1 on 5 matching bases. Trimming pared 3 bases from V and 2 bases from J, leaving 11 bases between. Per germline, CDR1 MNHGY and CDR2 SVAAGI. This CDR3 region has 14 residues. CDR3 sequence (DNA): TGTGCCAGCAGTTACTTAGGGGTCCCCTACGAGCAGTACTTC. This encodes CASSYLGVPYEQYF.

CDR3 bases: TGTGCCAGCAGTGAATCCTGCGGGCTGAAATCTTTCTTT. It is translated as CASSESCGLKSFF. The J gene is TRBJ1-1, the V gene TRBV25-1; D call uncertain. Germline CDR1 MGHDK, CDR2 SYGVNS. Trimming took 1 base from V and 12 from J, leaving 15 bases between them. The CDR3 has 13 amino acids.

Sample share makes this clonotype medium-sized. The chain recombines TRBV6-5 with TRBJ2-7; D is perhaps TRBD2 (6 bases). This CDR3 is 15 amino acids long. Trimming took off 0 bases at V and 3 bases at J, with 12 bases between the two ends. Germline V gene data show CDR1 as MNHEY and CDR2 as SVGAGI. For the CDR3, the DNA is TGTGCCAGCAGTTACTCGTCAGGAGGGCTCTACGAGCAGTACTTC. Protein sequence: CASSYSSGGLYEQYF.

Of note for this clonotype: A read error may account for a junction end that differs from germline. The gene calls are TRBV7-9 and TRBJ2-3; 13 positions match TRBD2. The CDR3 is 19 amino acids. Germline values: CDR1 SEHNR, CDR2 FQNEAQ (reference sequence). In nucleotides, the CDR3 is TGTTCCAGCAGCCCCAAGTCGAGGGGACTAGCGGGACTCACAGATACGCAGTATTTT. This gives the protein CSSSPKSRGLAGLTDTQYF.

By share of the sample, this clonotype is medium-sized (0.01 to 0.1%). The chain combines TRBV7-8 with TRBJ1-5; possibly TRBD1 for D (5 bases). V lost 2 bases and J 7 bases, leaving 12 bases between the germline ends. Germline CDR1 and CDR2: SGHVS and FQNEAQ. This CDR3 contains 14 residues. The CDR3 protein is CASSLQGVEQPQHF. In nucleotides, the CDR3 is TGTGCCAGCAGCTTACAGGGCGTCGAGCAGCCCCAGCATTTT.

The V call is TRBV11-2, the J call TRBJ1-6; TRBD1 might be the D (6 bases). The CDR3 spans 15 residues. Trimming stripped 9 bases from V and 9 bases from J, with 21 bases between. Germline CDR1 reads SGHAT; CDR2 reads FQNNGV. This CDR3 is CASNPLQGKGSPLHF. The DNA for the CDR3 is TGTGCCAGTAATCCCTTACAGGGTAAGGGTTCACCCCTCCACTTT.

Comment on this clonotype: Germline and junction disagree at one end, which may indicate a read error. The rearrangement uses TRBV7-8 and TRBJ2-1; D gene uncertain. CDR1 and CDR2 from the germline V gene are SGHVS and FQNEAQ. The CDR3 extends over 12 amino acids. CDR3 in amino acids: CVSSLPYNEQLF. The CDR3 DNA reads TGTGTCAGCAGCCTGCCCTACAATGAGCAGTTATTC. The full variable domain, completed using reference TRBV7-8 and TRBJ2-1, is GAGVSQSPRYKVAKRGQDVALRCDPISGHVSLFWYQQALGQGPEFLTYFQNEAQLDKSGLPSDRFFAERPEGSVSTLKIQRTQQEDSAVYLCVSSLPYNEQLFGPGTRLTVL.

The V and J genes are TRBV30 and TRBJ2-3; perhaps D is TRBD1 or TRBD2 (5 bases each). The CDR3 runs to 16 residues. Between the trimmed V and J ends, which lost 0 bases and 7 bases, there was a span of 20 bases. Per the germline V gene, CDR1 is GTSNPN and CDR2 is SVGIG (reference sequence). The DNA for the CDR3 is TGTGCCTGGAGTGTTGGTGTTGAGGGAGAGGGGAATACGCAGTATTTT. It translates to CAWSVGVEGEGNTQYF.

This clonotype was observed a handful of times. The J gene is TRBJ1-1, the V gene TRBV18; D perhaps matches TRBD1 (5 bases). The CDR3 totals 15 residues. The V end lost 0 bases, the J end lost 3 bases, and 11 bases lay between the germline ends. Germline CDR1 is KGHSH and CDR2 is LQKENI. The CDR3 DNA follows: TGTGCCAGCTCACCACCGGGGGGGGGGGACACTGAAGCTTTCTTT. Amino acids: CASSPPGGGDTEAFF.

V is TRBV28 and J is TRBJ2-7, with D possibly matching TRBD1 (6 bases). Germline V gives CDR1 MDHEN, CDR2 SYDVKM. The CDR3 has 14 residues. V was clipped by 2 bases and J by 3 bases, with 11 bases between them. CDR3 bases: TGTGCCAGCAGTTTACTGCGAGGGGGCTACGAGCAGTACTTC. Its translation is CASSLLRGGYEQYF.

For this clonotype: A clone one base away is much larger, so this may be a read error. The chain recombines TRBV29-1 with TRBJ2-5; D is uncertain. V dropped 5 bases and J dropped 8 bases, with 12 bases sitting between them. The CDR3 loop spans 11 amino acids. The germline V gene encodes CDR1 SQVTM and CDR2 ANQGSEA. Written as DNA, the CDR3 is TGCAGCGTTAGGGTGCGAGATACCCAGTACTTC. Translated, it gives CSVRVRDTQYF. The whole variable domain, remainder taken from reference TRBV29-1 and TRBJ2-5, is SAVISQKPSRDICQRGTSLTIQCQVDSQVTMMFWYRQQPGQSLTLIATANQGSEATYESGFVIDKFPISRPNLTFSTLTVSNMSPEDSSIYLCSVRVRDTQYFGPGTRLLVL.

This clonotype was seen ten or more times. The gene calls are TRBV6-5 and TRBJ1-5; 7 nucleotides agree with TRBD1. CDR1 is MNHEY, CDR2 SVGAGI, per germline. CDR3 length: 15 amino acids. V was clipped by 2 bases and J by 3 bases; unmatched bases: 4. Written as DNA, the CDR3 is TGTGCCAGCAGTTACGGACAGGCCCCCAATCAGCCCCAGCATTTT. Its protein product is CASSYGQAPNQPQHF.

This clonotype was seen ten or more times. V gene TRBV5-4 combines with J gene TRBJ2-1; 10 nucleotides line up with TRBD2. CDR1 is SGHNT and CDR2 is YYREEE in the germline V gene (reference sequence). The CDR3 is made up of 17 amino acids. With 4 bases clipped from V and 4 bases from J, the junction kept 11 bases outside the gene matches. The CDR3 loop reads CASSQSLTSGNYNEQFF. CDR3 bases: TGTGCCAGCAGCCAGTCCCTTACTAGCGGGAATTACAATGAGCAGTTCTTC.

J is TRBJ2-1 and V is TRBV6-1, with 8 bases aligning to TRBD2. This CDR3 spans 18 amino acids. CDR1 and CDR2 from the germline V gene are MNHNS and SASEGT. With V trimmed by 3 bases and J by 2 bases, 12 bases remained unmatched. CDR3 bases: TGTGCCAGCAGTGACTCAGGTGGGATTAGCGGGGCCTACAATGAGCAGTTCTTC. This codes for CASSDSGGISGAYNEQFF.

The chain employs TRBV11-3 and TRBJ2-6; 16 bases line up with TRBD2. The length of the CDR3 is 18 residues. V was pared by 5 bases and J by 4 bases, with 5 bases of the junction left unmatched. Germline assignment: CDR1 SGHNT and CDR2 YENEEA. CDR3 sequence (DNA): TGTGCCAGCAGCGGGGGGACTAGCGGGAGGGCAGGGGCCAACGTCCTGACTTTC. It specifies CASSGGTSGRAGANVLTF.

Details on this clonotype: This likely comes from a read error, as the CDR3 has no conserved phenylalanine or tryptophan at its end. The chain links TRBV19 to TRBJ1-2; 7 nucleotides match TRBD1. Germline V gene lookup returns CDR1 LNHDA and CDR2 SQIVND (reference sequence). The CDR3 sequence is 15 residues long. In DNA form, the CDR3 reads TGTGCCAGTAGTATCGGACAGGCAGTAGGCTATGTCTACACCCTC. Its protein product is CASSIGQAVGYVYTL.

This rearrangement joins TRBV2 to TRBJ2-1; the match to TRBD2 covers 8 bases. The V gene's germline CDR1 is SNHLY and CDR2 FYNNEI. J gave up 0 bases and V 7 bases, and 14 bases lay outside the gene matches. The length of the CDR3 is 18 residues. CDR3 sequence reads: CASIEGKVAGGSYNEQFF. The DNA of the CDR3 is TGTGCCAGCATCGAAGGGAAGGTTGCGGGAGGCTCCTACAATGAGCAGTTCTTC.